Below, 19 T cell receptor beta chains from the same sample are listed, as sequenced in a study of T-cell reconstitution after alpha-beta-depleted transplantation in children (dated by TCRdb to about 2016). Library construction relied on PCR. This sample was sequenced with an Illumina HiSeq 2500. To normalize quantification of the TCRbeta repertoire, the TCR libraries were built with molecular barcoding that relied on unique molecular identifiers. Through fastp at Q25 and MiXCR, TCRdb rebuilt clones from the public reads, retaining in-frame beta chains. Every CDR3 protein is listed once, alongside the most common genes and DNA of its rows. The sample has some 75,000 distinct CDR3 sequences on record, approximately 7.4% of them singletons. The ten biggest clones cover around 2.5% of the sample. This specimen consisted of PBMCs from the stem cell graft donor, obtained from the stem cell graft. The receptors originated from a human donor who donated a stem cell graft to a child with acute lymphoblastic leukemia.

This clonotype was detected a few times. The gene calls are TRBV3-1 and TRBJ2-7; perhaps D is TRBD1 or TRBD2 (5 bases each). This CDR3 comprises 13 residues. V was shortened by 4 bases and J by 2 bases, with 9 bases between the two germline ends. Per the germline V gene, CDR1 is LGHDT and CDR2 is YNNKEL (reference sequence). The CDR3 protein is CASSRGRAYEQYF. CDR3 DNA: TGTGCCAGCAGCCGGGGACGGGCCTACGAGCAGTACTTC.

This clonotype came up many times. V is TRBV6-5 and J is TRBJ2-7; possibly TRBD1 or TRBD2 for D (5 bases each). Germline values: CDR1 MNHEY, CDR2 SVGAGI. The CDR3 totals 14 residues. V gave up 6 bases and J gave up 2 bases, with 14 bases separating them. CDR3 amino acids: CASRRRTRTYEQYF. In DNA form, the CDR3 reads TGTGCCAGCAGAAGGAGGACAAGAACCTACGAGCAGTACTTC.

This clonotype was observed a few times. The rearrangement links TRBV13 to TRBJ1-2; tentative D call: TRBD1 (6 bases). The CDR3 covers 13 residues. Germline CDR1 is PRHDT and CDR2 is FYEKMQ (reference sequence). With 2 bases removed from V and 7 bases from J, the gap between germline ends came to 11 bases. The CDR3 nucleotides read TGTGCCAGCAGCTTACGCGGGGGCGGTGGCTACACCTTC. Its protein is CASSLRGGGGYTF.

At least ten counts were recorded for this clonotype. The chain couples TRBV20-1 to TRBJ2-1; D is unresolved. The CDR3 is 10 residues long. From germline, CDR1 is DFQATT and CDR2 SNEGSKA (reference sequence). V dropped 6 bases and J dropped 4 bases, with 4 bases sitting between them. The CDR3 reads CSAEYNEQFF. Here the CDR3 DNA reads TGCAGTGCGGAATACAATGAGCAGTTCTTC.

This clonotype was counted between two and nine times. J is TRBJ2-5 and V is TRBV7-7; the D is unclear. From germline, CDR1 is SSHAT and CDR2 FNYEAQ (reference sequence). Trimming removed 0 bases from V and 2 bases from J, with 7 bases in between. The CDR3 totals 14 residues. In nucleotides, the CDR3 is TGTGCCAGCAGCTTAGCGGGCCAGCAAGAGACCCAGTACTTC. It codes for CASSLAGQQETQYF.

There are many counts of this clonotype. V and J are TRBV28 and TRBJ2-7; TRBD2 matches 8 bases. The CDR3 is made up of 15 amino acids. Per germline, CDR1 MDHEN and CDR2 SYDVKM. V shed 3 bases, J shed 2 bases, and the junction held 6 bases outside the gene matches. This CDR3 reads CASSFESGGPYEQYF. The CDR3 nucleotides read TGTGCCAGCAGTTTTGAGTCGGGAGGGCCCTACGAGCAGTACTTC. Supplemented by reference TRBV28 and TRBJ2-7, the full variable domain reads DVKVTQSSRYLVKRTGEKVFLECVQDMDHENMFWYRQDPGLGLRLIYFSYDVKMKEKGDIPEGYSVSREKKERFSLILESASTNQTSMYLCASSFESGGPYEQYFGPGTRLTVT.

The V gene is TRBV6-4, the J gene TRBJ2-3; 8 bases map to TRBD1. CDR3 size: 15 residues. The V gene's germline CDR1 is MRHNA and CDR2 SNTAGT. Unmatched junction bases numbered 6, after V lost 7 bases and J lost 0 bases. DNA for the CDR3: TGTGCCAGCAAGTCCCGGACAGGGAGCACAGATACGCAGTATTTT. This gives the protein CASKSRTGSTDTQYF.

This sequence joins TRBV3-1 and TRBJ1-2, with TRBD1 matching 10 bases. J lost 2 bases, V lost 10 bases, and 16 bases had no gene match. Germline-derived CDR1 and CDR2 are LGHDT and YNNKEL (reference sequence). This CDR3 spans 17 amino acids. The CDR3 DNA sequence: TGTGCCACCTGCCAAGATCGCGACAGGGGGCGAAACTATGGCTACACCTTC. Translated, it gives CATCQDRDRGRNYGYTF.

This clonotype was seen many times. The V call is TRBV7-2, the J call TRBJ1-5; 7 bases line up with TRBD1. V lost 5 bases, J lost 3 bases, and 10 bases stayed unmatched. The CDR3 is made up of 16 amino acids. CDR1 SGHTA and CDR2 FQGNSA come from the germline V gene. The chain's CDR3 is CASSRSGTDSNQPQHF. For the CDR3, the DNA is TGTGCCAGCAGCCGATCCGGGACAGACTCCAATCAGCCCCAGCATTTT.

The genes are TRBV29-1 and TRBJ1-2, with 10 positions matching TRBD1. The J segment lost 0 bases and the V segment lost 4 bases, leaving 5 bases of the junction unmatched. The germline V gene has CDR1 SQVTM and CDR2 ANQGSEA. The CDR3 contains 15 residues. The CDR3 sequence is CSVVTGTGANYGYTF. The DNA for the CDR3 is TGCAGCGTTGTGACCGGGACAGGGGCTAACTATGGCTACACCTTC.

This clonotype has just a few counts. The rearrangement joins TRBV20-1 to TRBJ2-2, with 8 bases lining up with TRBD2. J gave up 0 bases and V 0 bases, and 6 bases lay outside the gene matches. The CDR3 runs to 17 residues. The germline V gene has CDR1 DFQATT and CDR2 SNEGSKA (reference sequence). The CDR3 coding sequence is TGCAGTGCTAGAGATAGGGAGCGGGGGACGAACACCGGGGAGCTGTTTTTT. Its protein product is CSARDRERGTNTGELFF.

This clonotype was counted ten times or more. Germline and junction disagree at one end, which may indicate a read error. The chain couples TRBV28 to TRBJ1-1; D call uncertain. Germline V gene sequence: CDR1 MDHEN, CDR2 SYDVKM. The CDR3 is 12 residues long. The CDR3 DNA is TGTGCCAGCTCCAACCAGGAAGCCGAATTTATCTTT. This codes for CASSNQEAEFIF.

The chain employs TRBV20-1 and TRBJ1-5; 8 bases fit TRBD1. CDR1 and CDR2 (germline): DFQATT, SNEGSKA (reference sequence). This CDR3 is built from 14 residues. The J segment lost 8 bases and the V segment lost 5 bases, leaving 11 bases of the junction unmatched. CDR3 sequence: CSALGQDLLKPQHF. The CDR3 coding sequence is TGCAGTGCTTTGGGACAGGATCTCCTAAAGCCCCAGCATTTT.

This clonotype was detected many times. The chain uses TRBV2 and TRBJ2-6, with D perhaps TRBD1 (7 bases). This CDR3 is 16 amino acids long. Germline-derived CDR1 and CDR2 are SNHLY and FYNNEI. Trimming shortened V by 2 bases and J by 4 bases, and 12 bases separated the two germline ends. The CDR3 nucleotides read TGTGCCAGCAGTGAACCAGGGGGGAGAGGGGCCAACGTCCTGACTTTC. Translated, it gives CASSEPGGRGANVLTF.

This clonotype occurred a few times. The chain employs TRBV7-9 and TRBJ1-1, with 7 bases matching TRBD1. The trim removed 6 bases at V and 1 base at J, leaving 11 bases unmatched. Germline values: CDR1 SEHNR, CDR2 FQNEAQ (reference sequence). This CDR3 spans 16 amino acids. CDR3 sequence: CASRGIQGWANTEAFF. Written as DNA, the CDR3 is TGTGCCAGCAGGGGTATACAGGGGTGGGCGAACACTGAAGCTTTCTTT.

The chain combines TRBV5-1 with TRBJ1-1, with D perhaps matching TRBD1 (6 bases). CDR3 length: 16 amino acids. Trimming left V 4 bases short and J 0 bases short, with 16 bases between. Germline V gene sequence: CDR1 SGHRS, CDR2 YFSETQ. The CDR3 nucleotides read TGCGCCAGCAGCCTAAGGGGGGCCGGGATGAACACTGAAGCTTTCTTT. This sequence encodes CASSLRGAGMNTEAFF.

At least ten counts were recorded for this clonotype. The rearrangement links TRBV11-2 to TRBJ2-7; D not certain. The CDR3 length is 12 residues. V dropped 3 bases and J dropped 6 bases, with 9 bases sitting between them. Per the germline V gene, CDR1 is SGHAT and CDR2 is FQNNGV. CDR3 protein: CASSFSEAEQYF. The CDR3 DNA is TGTGCCAGCAGCTTTTCCGAGGCCGAGCAGTACTTC.

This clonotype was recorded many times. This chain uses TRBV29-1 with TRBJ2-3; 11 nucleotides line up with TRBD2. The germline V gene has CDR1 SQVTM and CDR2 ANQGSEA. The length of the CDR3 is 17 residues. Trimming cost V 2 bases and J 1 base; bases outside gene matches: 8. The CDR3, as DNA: TGCAGCGTTGAACGGCTAGCGGGGGGTGGAGGCACAGATACGCAGTATTTT. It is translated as CSVERLAGGGGTDTQYF.

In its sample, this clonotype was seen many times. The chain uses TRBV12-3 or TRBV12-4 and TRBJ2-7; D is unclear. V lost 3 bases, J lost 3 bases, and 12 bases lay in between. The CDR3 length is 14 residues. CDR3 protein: CASSFSDGYYEQYF. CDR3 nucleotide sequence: TGTGCCAGCAGTTTCTCCGACGGTTACTACGAGCAGTACTTC.